The sample holds a few counts of the clone carrying this T cell receptor beta chain. This PCR relied on a set of 60 Vbeta primers and 13 Jbeta primers. This table comes from immunoSEQ multiplex PCR, and its TCRdb copy is limited to in-frame clones, with some not included. This table has under 200,000 clones, approximately 74% appearing once. CDR1 MDHEN and CDR2 SYDVKM come from the germline V gene. The V gene lost 6 bases and the J gene lost 5 bases, with 25 bases spanning the gap. CDR3 length equals 18 residues. This record comes from a study of cytomegalovirus exposure and HLA in healthy donors. This sequence joins TRBV28 and TRBJ1-4, with D unclear. Specimen: PBMCs. This receptor was obtained from a woman under 40 in good health and CMV-seronegative. In nucleotides, the CDR3 is TGTGCCAGCAGCCCGCAGCCGGGGTCAGAATTGTTAAATGAAAAACTGTTTTTT. Translated, it gives CASSPQPGSELLNEKLFF. The whole variable domain, filled in from reference TRBV28 and TRBJ1-4, reads DVKVTQSSRYLVKRTGEKVFLECVQDMDHENMFWYRQDPGLGLRLIYFSYDVKMKEKGDIPEGYSVSREKKERFSLILESASTNQTSMYLCASSPQPGSELLNEKLFFGSGTQLSVL.